This section outlines one T cell receptor (beta chain) sequence together with its context. This receptor's antigen is unknown. No base quality information exists; no much larger clone differs at one position. Taken from the germline V gene (reference sequence), the CDR1 and CDR2 loops are LNHDA and SQIVND. Deletion took 1 base off V and 4 bases off J, with a span of 11 bases between the germline ends. From its cysteine to its phenylalanine, the CDR3 spans 15 amino acids. The retained sequence is limited to the CDR3, 45 bases, with the frame set at the first base. TCRbeta CDR3 regions were amplified from genomic DNA by means of the immunoSEQ Assay, a bias-controlled multiplex PCR. Per the original workflow: The number of nucleated cells in each sample was estimated from the amplification of reference gene primers within the assay. Sequence reads were collapsed and filtered to measure the absolute abundance of every unique TCRbeta CDR3 rearrangement. For each sample, productive Simpson clonality was calculated by taking the square root of Simpson's diversity index across productive rearrangements. TCRdb's version of the immuneACCESS table is confined to in-frame rearrangements and falls short of the full clone set. An unresolved V gene accounts for under half of the shortfall where checked; the remainder is of unknown origin. The V and J calls and clone size are taken from that table; D and trimming were inferred from the DNA. The sample contains 150,000 to 200,000 clones, over 80% of them found a single time. The ten largest account for roughly 3.1% of the sample.

This sample was included in a study of blood T cell repertoires in COVID-19 (dated by TCRdb to 2020 to 2021). Context from the whole study: Samples covering the acute and convalescent phases of COVID-19 were provided by collaborators in the United States, Italy and Spain. The repertoires were released in a freely available public database meant as a resource for research on the immune response to SARS-CoV-2. Samples were obtained from the ongoing ImmuneRACE study (first 160 participants) and from over 1,000 subjects provided by 6 global collaborators. HLA class I and class II types, where available, came from metadata supplied by the sample provider rather than from assay-based typing. The prospective study material was composed of cDNA or gDNA derived from T cells, B-cell-depleted T cells, or PBMCs. A de-identified subject ID, COVID-19 status, age in years and sex were almost always included in the sample metadata. Deeply sampled blood TCRbeta repertoires from subjects exposed to, actively infected with, or recovered from COVID-19 were included in the dataset. General conclusions and limits of the study: The amount of clinical and demographic metadata varied by source and participant and was provided uncurated.

Participants in the prospective study were enrolled through a virtual design, were aged roughly 18 to 100 years, and lived in some 24 United States geographic areas. To assign participants to cohorts, the prospective study relied on clinical history that participants themselves reported in a screening survey and a study questionnaire. A participant counted as exposed if, within 2 weeks of entering the study, that participant had been in contact with someone who had a PCR-confirmed or clinician-diagnosed COVID-19 case. In the prospective study, mobile phlebotomists collected whole blood, serum and a nasopharyngeal or oropharyngeal swab from each participant. Over a roughly 2-month period, participants in the prospective study had the option of providing additional blood draws and questionnaires. Before DNA extraction, prospective study blood samples were shipped either frozen or at room temperature.

This sequence was found in a woman aged 30 to 39 who had been exposed to COVID-19. The rearrangement joined TRBV19 to TRBJ2-1, with a weak D call of TRBD1 (5 bases match). The sample taken for sequencing was PBMCs or T cells enriched from blood (not recorded which). The CDR3 sequence is CASSIGLGEYNEQFF. The nucleotide sequence reads as follows: TGTGCCAGTAGTATAGGCCTAGGGGAATACAATGAGCAGTTCTTC.